Shown below are 14 T cell receptor beta chains from a single sample sequenced in a study of control samples from healthy donors and cancer patients. The assay was immunoSEQ multiplex PCR, and TCRdb's table has in-frame clones only and misses some. The sample contains 100,000 to 120,000 clones, 82% of which appear only once. The material sequenced was blood. Every receptor here comes from a man between 18 and 29 years old in good health.

CDR3 region: CASSIGQSGANVLTF. CDR3 coding DNA: TGTGCCAGTAGTATAGGACAGTCCGGGGCCAACGTCCTGACTTTC. V and J are TRBV19 and TRBJ2-6, with D tentatively TRBD1 (5 bases). The CDR3 covers 15 residues. CDR1 LNHDA and CDR2 SQIVND come from the germline V gene (reference sequence). V was trimmed by 1 base and J by 4 bases, leaving 8 bases between them.

The CDR3 nucleotides are TGTGCCAGCAGTTTAGGGACTTCTAATTCACCCCTCCACTTT. It is translated as CASSLGTSNSPLHF. The V and J genes are TRBV27 and TRBJ1-6; weak D call: TRBD1 (5 bases). There are 14 residues in the CDR3. Germline V gene lookup returns CDR1 MNHEY and CDR2 SMNVEV (reference sequence). V lost 2 bases and J 6 bases, leaving 8 bases between the germline ends.

This clone showed up just once. The V call is TRBV2, the J call TRBJ2-4; D call uncertain. CDR1 is SNHLY, CDR2 FYNNEI, per germline. CDR3 length: 15 amino acids. Trimming stripped 2 bases from V and 0 bases from J, with 8 bases between. The CDR3 loop reads CASSESLVAKNIQYF. In nucleotides, the CDR3 is TGTGCCAGCAGTGAAAGCTTAGTAGCCAAAAACATTCAGTACTTC. Filled out from reference TRBV2 and TRBJ2-4, the complete variable domain reads EPEVTQTPSHQVTQMGQEVILRCVPISNHLYFYWYRQILGQKVEFLVSFYNNEISEKSEIFDDQFSVERPDGSNFTLKIRSTKLEDSAMYFCASSESLVAKNIQYFGAGTRLSVL.

This clone was found a few times. The CDR3 region has the DNA TGTGCCAGCAGTTTTCGCATCCTCGGGAGGGGGCAGAAAGGAAACACCATATATTTT. Its protein product is CASSFRILGRGQKGNTIYF. This chain uses TRBV28 with TRBJ1-3, with 7 nucleotides matching TRBD1. There are 19 residues in the CDR3. V shed 3 bases, J shed 4 bases, and the junction held 18 bases outside the gene matches. Germline CDR1 and CDR2: MDHEN and SYDVKM.

This clone was counted between two and nine times. This sequence joins TRBV10-1 and TRBJ1-2; the D gene is possibly TRBD1 (6 bases). The ends were cut back, 3 bases at V and 4 bases at J, with 15 bases in the middle. The CDR3 extends over 15 amino acids. Per the germline V gene, CDR1 is WNHNN and CDR2 is SYGVQD (reference sequence). This CDR3 reads CASSDFRAGAYGYTF. The CDR3 DNA sequence: TGCGCCAGCAGTGATTTCAGGGCAGGGGCCTATGGCTACACCTTC.

This clone was detected once. This chain connects TRBV24-1 to TRBJ2-3; TRBD1 might be the D (6 bases). V lost 9 bases and J lost 2, with 14 bases in between. Germline CDR1 KGHDR, CDR2 SFDVKD. This CDR3 comprises 14 residues. The CDR3 here is CATGSGQITDTQYF. The CDR3 nucleotides read TGTGCCACCGGATCGGGACAAATCACAGATACGCAGTATTTT.

This chain joins TRBV6-5 and TRBJ2-2; D uncertain. The V end was cut by 7 bases, the J end by 1 base, with 10 bases between. Germline CDR1 reads MNHEY; CDR2 reads SVGAGI. The CDR3 covers 14 residues. CDR3 amino acids: CASTSLWNTGELFF. The CDR3 DNA reads as TGTGCCAGCACCTCTCTTTGGAACACCGGGGAGCTGTTTTTT.

The chain is built from TRBV6-1 and TRBJ1-6; D possibly corresponds to TRBD1 (6 bases). Looked up from germline, CDR1 is MNHNS and CDR2 is SASEGT. V was trimmed by 4 bases and J by 3 bases, leaving 19 bases between them. The CDR3 has 18 amino acids. CDR3 coding DNA: TGTGCCAGCAGTGCCATCCGGGACAACTTAGGCTATAATTCACCCCTCCACTTT. Translated, it gives CASSAIRDNLGYNSPLHF.

The chain combines TRBV10-2 with TRBJ2-5; TRBD1 matches at 7 bases. V lost 3 bases and J lost 4; bases outside the gene matches: 11. Germline V gene sequence: CDR1 WSHSY, CDR2 SAAADI. The CDR3 totals 16 residues. CDR3 sequence reads: CASSEKTGYVGETQYF. CDR3 nucleotide sequence: TGCGCCAGCAGTGAAAAGACAGGGTATGTCGGAGAGACCCAGTACTTC.

This chain uses TRBV7-2 with TRBJ2-5; 7 nucleotides align to TRBD1. The trim removed 6 bases at V and 1 base at J, leaving 8 bases unmatched. Germline V gene sequence: CDR1 SGHTA, CDR2 FQGNSA. The CDR3 runs to 15 residues. The CDR3 spells CASRLGTAIQETQYF. The CDR3 DNA reads as TGTGCCAGCAGATTGGGGACAGCAATCCAAGAGACCCAGTACTTC.

This chain links TRBV6-2 or TRBV6-3 with TRBJ1-1; D perhaps matches TRBD1 (6 bases). V was cut by 2 bases and J by 1 base, with 17 bases left in between. The CDR3 extends over 17 amino acids. Germline-derived CDR1 and CDR2 are MNHEY and SVGEGT. CDR3 loop: CASSYSIRGHKNTEAFF. DNA for the CDR3: TGTGCCAGCAGTTACAGTATTCGGGGACACAAGAACACTGAAGCTTTCTTT.

The genes are TRBV6-1 and TRBJ1-6, with TRBD1 as a possible D gene (5 bases). V dropped 0 bases and J dropped 10 bases, with 16 bases sitting between them. This CDR3 spans 16 amino acids. Germline V gene sequence: CDR1 MNHNS, CDR2 SASEGT. The chain's CDR3 is CASSEALLGGWSPLHF. CDR3 coding DNA: TGTGCCAGCAGTGAAGCGCTTCTGGGGGGGTGGTCACCCCTCCACTTT.

V usage is TRBV5-1 and J usage is TRBJ2-5; possibly TRBD2 for D (5 bases). The CDR3 runs to 13 residues. Trimming stripped 1 base from V and 5 bases from J, with 9 bases between. Germline loops: CDR1 SGHRS, CDR2 YFSETQ. The CDR3 coding sequence is TGCGCCAGCAGCTTGCAAGCGGAGGAGACCCAGTACTTC. Protein product: CASSLQAEETQYF.

The sample holds many counts of this clone. This chain links TRBV15 with TRBJ1-2, with D perhaps TRBD1 (6 bases). V lost 4 bases to trimming and J lost 9 bases, with 18 bases between them. Germline V gene data show CDR1 as LNHNV and CDR2 as YYDKDF (reference sequence). The CDR3 is 14 residues long. CDR3 sequence reads: CATSKEGVSSSYTF. The CDR3 DNA reads TGTGCCACCAGCAAGGAGGGGGTATCGAGTAGCTACACCTTC.